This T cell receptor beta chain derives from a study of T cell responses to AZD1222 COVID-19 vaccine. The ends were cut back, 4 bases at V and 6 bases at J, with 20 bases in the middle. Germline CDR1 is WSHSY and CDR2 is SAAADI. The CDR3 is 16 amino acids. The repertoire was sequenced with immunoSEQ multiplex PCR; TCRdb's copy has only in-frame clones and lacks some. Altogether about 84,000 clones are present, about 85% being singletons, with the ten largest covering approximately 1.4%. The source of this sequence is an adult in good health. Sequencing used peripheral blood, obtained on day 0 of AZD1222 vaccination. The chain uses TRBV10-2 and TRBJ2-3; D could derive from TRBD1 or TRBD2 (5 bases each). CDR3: CASSVGTLGEVDTQYF. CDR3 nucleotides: TGCGCCAGCAGTGTCGGGACCCTCGGCGAGGTGGATACGCAGTATTTT.